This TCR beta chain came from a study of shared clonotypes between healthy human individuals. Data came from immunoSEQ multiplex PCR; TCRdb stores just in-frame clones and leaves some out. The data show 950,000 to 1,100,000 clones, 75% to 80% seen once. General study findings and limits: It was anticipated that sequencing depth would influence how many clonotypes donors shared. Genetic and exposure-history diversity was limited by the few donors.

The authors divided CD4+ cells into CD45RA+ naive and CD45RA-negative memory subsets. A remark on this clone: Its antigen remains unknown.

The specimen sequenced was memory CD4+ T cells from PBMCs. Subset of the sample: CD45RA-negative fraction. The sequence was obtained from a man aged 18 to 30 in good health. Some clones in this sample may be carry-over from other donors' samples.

This chain's CDR3 is CASSLRAGDSNQPQHF. Written as DNA, the CDR3 is TGTGCCAGCAGCTTACGGGCCGGGGATAGCAATCAGCCCCAGCATTTT. This rearrangement joins TRBV7-6 to TRBJ1-5, with D unresolved. V was cut by 2 bases and J by 0 bases, with 11 bases left in between. The germline gives CDR1 SGHVS, CDR2 FNYEAQ. This CDR3 contains 16 residues. The whole variable domain, remainder taken from reference TRBV7-6 and TRBJ1-5, is GAGVSQSPRYKVTKRGQDVALRCDPISGHVSLYWYRQALGQGPEFLTYFNYEAQQDKSGLPNDRFSAERPEGSISTLTIQRTEQRDSAMYRCASSLRAGDSNQPQHFGDGTRLSIL.